This T cell receptor beta chain was captured in a study of human T cells and chemical hapten exposure. Noted time point: patch test 3, about 24 weeks after DPC sensitization. Treatment indicated: therapeutic diphenylcyclopropenone sensitization with weekly scalp DPC. Suited to DPC and affected by alopecia, the donors ranged from 18 to 70 years old. TCRdb analysed the RACE reads with MiXCR anew, one entry per CDR3 protein. The table lists just under 65,000 distinct CDR3 sequences, roughly 11% of them singletons. In this sample, this clonotype turned up many times. CDR1 and CDR2 (germline): MDHEN, SYDVKM. V was cut by 7 bases and J by 6 bases, with 16 bases left in between. The length of the CDR3 is 14 residues.

The sequences come from whole blood, collected in connection with sensitization to the hapten diphenylcyclopropenone (DPC). The sequence was obtained from a woman in her 30s with alopecia areata. Some clones in this sample may be carry-over from other donors' samples. This chain uses TRBV28 with TRBJ1-5; D might be TRBD1 (5 bases). The CDR3 DNA reads as TGTGCCAGCAAGAACGGGGGGTTCGGTCAGCCCCAGCATTTT. It translates to CASKNGGFGQPQHF.